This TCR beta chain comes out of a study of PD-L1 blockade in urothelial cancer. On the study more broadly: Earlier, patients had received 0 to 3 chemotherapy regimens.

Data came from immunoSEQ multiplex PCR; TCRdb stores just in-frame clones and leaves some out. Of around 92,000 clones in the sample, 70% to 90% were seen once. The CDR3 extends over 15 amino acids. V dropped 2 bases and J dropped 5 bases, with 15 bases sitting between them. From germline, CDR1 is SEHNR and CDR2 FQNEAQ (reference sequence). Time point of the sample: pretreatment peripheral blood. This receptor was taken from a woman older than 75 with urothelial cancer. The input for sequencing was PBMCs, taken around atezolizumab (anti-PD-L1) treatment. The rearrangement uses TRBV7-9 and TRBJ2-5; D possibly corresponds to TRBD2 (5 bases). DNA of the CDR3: TGTGCCAGCAGCTTACAGGCAGCTAGGGAGGAGACCCAGTACTTC. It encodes CASSLQAAREETQYF.